Each of the 32 T cell receptor beta chains below was sequenced from the same sample in a study of OX40 agonist ivuxolimab in advanced cancers. The assay was immunoSEQ multiplex PCR, and TCRdb's table has in-frame clones only and misses some. The sample lists about 73,000 clones; 85% to 90% were seen once. Sequencing was performed on CD4+ or CD8+ T cells sorted from blood, taken in a trial of the OX40 agonist ivuxolimab. Receptors were obtained from an adult with an advanced solid tumor such as melanoma, head and neck, liver or kidney cancer.

The chain combines TRBV6-1 with TRBJ1-1; D perhaps matches TRBD1 (5 bases). This CDR3 has 12 amino acids. The germline V and J ends were trimmed by 2 bases and 9 bases, with 10 bases remaining between them. Germline CDR1 and CDR2: MNHNS and SASEGT. CDR3 protein: CASSEQGRKAFF. The CDR3 bases are TGTGCCAGCAGTGAACAGGGCCGTAAAGCTTTCTTT.

The V and J genes are TRBV19 and TRBJ2-1; the match to TRBD1 covers 7 bases. Germline CDR1 is LNHDA and CDR2 is SQIVND (reference sequence). This CDR3 is 17 amino acids long. Unmatched junction bases numbered 14, after V lost 4 bases and J lost 5 bases. In DNA form, the CDR3 reads TGTGCCAGTAGTAAGCTAGGGGGCGGAAACCAAAACAATGAGCAGTTCTTC. Its protein product is CASSKLGGGNQNNEQFF.

On this clone: The junction differs from germline at one of its ends, possibly a read error. This chain links TRBV6-8 with TRBJ2-1, with 8 bases matching TRBD2. The germline CDR1 and CDR2 sequences are MNHGY and SAAAGT. The CDR3 is 16 residues long. The CDR3 DNA reads as TGTGCCAGCAGTTATGGGCGGGAGGACTTGGGCAATGAGCAGCTCTTC. It yields the protein CASSYGREDLGNEQLF.

The rearrangement uses TRBV5-1 and TRBJ2-1, with 11 bases lining up with TRBD2. Germline CDR1 SGHRS, CDR2 YFSETQ. The CDR3 is made up of 16 amino acids. The J segment lost 8 bases and the V segment lost 0 bases, leaving 7 bases of the junction unmatched. The chain's CDR3 is CASSLATSGKSDEQFF. As DNA, the CDR3 is TGCGCCAGCAGCTTGGCGACTAGCGGGAAGAGCGATGAGCAGTTCTTC.

The V gene is TRBV2, the J gene TRBJ2-5; D uncertain. The CDR3 has 13 residues. The ends were cut back, 7 bases at V and 4 bases at J, with 13 bases in the middle. Germline V CDR1 and CDR2: SNHLY, FYNNEI. The CDR3 DNA follows: TGTGCCAGCACCGGAAGGCTTTTAGAGACCCAGTACTTC. Its protein product is CASTGRLLETQYF.

This clone was seen a handful of times. The rearrangement joins TRBV5-1 to TRBJ2-1; maybe TRBD2 (5 bases). V lost 4 bases, J lost 4 bases, and 18 bases lay in between. There are 16 residues in the CDR3. The germline V gene encodes CDR1 SGHRS and CDR2 YFSETQ. For the CDR3, the DNA is TGCGCCAGCAGCGGGGTAGGAGGTGGGCCATACAATGAGCAGTTCTTC. The encoded protein is CASSGVGGGPYNEQFF.

This chain joins TRBV5-5 and TRBJ2-7; 7 bases line up with TRBD2. The junction had 9 bases not matched to a gene; V was cut back by 5 bases and J by 1 base. The length of the CDR3 is 15 residues. CDR1 SGHKS and CDR2 YYEKEE come from the germline V gene (reference sequence). CDR3 sequence reads: CASSTFGGGSYEQYF. The CDR3 bases are TGTGCCAGCAGTACCTTCGGGGGAGGGTCCTACGAGCAGTACTTC.

This sequence joins TRBV11-2 and TRBJ2-7; D not certain. V was trimmed by 1 base and J by 3 bases, leaving 7 bases between them. The CDR3 totals 13 residues. From germline, CDR1 is SGHAT and CDR2 FQNNGV. DNA for the CDR3: TGTGCCAGCAGCTTAGCCTTCGGCTACGAGCAGTACTTC. It encodes CASSLAFGYEQYF. Together with reference TRBV11-2 and TRBJ2-7, the CDR3 gives the full variable domain: EAGVAQSPRYKIIEKRQSVAFWCNPISGHATLYWYQQILGQGPKLLIQFQNNGVVDDSQLPKDRFSAERLKGVDSTLKIQPAKLEDSAVYLCASSLAFGYEQYFGPGTRLTVT.

V gene TRBV30 combines with J gene TRBJ1-2, with 9 bases matching TRBD1. The length of the CDR3 is 13 residues. Germline CDR1 is GTSNPN and CDR2 is SVGIG (reference sequence). The junction had 4 bases not matched to a gene; V was cut back by 4 bases and J by 4 bases. The CDR3 DNA follows: TGTGCCTGGATGAGGGACAGGGTCTATGGCTACACCTTC. It translates to CAWMRDRVYGYTF.

This clone was counted between two and nine times. This chain joins TRBV27 and TRBJ1-1; D unclear. Trimming stripped 0 bases from V and 4 bases from J, with 12 bases between. The CDR3 is 15 residues long. Germline CDR1 is MNHEY and CDR2 is SMNVEV (reference sequence). CDR3: CASSLSWAFATEAFF. The CDR3 nucleotides read TGTGCCAGCAGTTTATCTTGGGCCTTTGCCACTGAAGCTTTCTTT.

This chain connects TRBV6-5 to TRBJ2-1; no clear D gene. V was shortened by 2 bases and J by 8 bases, with 13 bases between the two germline ends. The CDR3 contains 14 residues. Germline-derived CDR1 and CDR2 are MNHEY and SVGAGI. The CDR3 region is CASSYGSTKYEQFF. Written as DNA, the CDR3 is TGTGCCAGCAGTTACGGATCGACCAAGTATGAGCAGTTCTTC.

This clone has only a few counts. This chain uses TRBV19 with TRBJ1-5, with 11 bases aligning to TRBD1. The CDR3 extends over 15 amino acids. V shed 5 bases, J shed 7 bases, and the junction held 7 bases outside the gene matches. Germline V gives CDR1 LNHDA, CDR2 SQIVND (reference sequence). This chain's CDR3 is CASSLDRGLGQPQHF. DNA of the CDR3: TGTGCCAGTAGTTTGGACAGGGGGCTTGGACAGCCCCAGCATTTT. The whole variable domain, filled in from reference TRBV19 and TRBJ1-5, reads DGGITQSPKYLFRKEGQNVTLSCEQNLNHDAMYWYRQDPGQGLRLIYYSQIVNDFQKGDIAEGYSVSREKKESFPLTVTSAQKNPTAFYLCASSLDRGLGQPQHFGDGTRLSIL.

This sequence joins TRBV5-4 and TRBJ2-7, with a weak D call TRBD1 (5 bases). V was pared by 5 bases and J by 1 base, with 10 bases between. This CDR3 comprises 13 residues. Germline CDR1 reads SGHNT; CDR2 reads YYREEE (reference sequence). The CDR3 sequence: CASSPRQSYEQYF. The CDR3 DNA reads as TGTGCCAGCAGTCCTCGACAGTCCTACGAGCAGTACTTC. The variable domain in full, completed from reference TRBV5-4 and TRBJ2-7, reads ETGVTQSPTHLIKTRGQQVTLRCSSQSGHNTVSWYQQALGQGPQFIFQYYREEENGRGNFPPRFSGLQFPNYSSELNVNALELDDSALYLCASSPRQSYEQYFGPGTRLTVT.

V and J are TRBV23-1 and TRBJ1-2, with TRBD1 matching over 10 bases. TRBV23-1 is labeled an ORF, and its function is uncertain. J lost 5 bases, V lost 3 bases, and 12 bases had no gene match. The CDR3 contains 17 residues. CDR3 nucleotide sequence: TGCGCCAGCAGTCACCGGACAGGGGGTAATGGGGTTTATGGCTACACCTTC. This translates into CASSHRTGGNGVYGYTF.

The CDR3 is CSAMENTEAFF. The CDR3, as DNA: TGCAGTGCTATGGAGAACACTGAAGCTTTCTTT. V is TRBV20-1 and J is TRBJ1-1; D remains unclear. V was cut by 4 bases and J by 1 base, with 4 bases left in between. The length of the CDR3 is 11 residues. Germline V gene sequence: CDR1 DFQATT, CDR2 SNEGSKA (reference sequence).

This chain links TRBV25-1 with TRBJ2-7, with TRBD1 as a possible D gene (6 bases). Germline CDR1 MGHDK, CDR2 SYGVNS. The V end lost 10 bases, the J end lost 5 bases, and 18 bases lay between the germline ends. This CDR3 comprises 13 residues. CDR3 coding DNA: TGTGCCACCTCGGAGGACAGTTACGACGAGCAGTACTTC. Protein: CATSEDSYDEQYF.

The rearrangement links TRBV5-6 to TRBJ2-1; a weak D match, TRBD2 (6 bases). The CDR3 sequence is 13 residues long. Trimming took off 0 bases at V and 8 bases at J, with 9 bases between the two ends. Germline CDR1 is SGHDT and CDR2 is YYEEEE. In nucleotides, the CDR3 is TGTGCCAGCAGCTTGGTTGGGGAGGATGAGCAGTTCTTC. Protein sequence: CASSLVGEDEQFF.

Notes on this clone: One end of the junction varies from germline; a read error may be responsible. This CDR3 is CASSSTVDSYEQYF. In DNA form, the CDR3 reads TGTGCAAGCAGCTCCACGGTCGACTCCTACGAGCAGTACTTC. V and J are TRBV9 and TRBJ2-7; no clear D. The V gene's germline CDR1 is SGDLS and CDR2 YYNGEE. The CDR3 has 14 amino acids.

This chain links TRBV5-1 with TRBJ2-2; no clear D. The CDR3 consists of 14 residues. In germline, CDR1 is SGHRS, CDR2 YFSETQ. Trimming shortened V by 6 bases and J by 7 bases, and 16 bases separated the two germline ends. The CDR3 loop reads CASTLETRVGELFF. For the CDR3, the DNA is TGCGCCAGCACCCTGGAAACTCGAGTCGGGGAGCTGTTTTTT.

This clone was counted once. V usage is TRBV15 and J usage is TRBJ1-2; 8 bases line up with TRBD1. The trim removed 5 bases at V and 2 bases at J, leaving 7 bases unmatched. CDR1 is LNHNV and CDR2 is YYDKDF in the germline V gene (reference sequence). This CDR3 has 15 residues. The CDR3 sequence: CATSSQTGANYGYTF. The CDR3 DNA follows: TGTGCCACCAGCTCGCAGACAGGGGCCAACTATGGCTACACCTTC. Based on the CDR3 plus reference TRBV15 and TRBJ1-2, the full variable domain is DAMVIQNPRYQVTQFGKPVTLSCSQTLNHNVMYWYQQKSSQAPKLLFHYYDKDFNNEADTPDNFQSRRPNTSFCFLDIRSPGLGDTAMYLCATSSQTGANYGYTFGSGTRLTVV.

The rearrangement links TRBV15 to TRBJ2-5; D unclear. The germline CDR1 and CDR2 sequences are LNHNV and YYDKDF (reference sequence). The CDR3 loop spans 15 amino acids. Between the trimmed V and J ends, which lost 3 bases and 1 base, there was a span of 12 bases. The CDR3 protein is CATSRSPEIQETQYF. CDR3 bases: TGTGCCACCAGCAGGAGCCCGGAGATCCAAGAGACCCAGTACTTC.

The rearrangement uses TRBV7-6 and TRBJ2-1; TRBD2 agrees at 11 bases. Germline CDR1 is SGHVS and CDR2 is FNYEAQ. The CDR3 is 14 amino acids. The J segment lost 9 bases and the V segment lost 1 base, leaving 2 bases of the junction unmatched. CDR3 in amino acids: CASSLVAGGGEQFF. The CDR3 nucleotides read TGTGCCAGCAGCTTAGTAGCGGGAGGGGGTGAGCAGTTCTTC.

The rearrangement joins TRBV5-1 to TRBJ2-7; D uncertain. V dropped 1 base and J dropped 4 bases, with 12 bases sitting between them. Germline V gene data show CDR1 as SGHRS and CDR2 as YFSETQ. The CDR3 is made up of 14 amino acids. As DNA, the CDR3 is TGCGCCAGCAGCTTGCAGCCAGTCTCGTACGAGCAGTACTTC. Translating it yields CASSLQPVSYEQYF.

The V gene is TRBV2, the J gene TRBJ2-1; 8 bases agree with TRBD2. The CDR3 spans 15 residues. V shed 8 bases and J 5 bases; nucleotides not matched to a gene: 11. Germline CDR1 and CDR2: SNHLY and FYNNEI. The CDR3 nucleotides are TGTGCCAGCGCGGCAGGGACTAGGGCTAACAATGAGCAGTTCTTC. Its protein is CASAAGTRANNEQFF. Full variable domain (remainder filled in from reference TRBV2 and TRBJ2-1): EPEVTQTPSHQVTQMGQEVILRCVPISNHLYFYWYRQILGQKVEFLVSFYNNEISEKSEIFDDQFSVERPDGSNFTLKIRSTKLEDSAMYFCASAAGTRANNEQFFGPGTRLTVL.

The J gene is TRBJ1-1, the V gene TRBV5-1; D is perhaps TRBD1 (5 bases). V was shortened by 0 bases and J by 1 base, with 10 bases between the two germline ends. Germline V gene sequence: CDR1 SGHRS, CDR2 YFSETQ. The CDR3 runs 15 residues. This CDR3 is CASSLGAQGNTEAFF. CDR3 DNA sequence: TGCGCCAGCAGCTTGGGGGCCCAGGGGAACACTGAAGCTTTCTTT.

The CDR3 DNA follows: TGTGCCAGCAGCGAGCAAGGGGTCTCAACCGGGGAGCTGTTTTTT. Amino acid sequence: CASSEQGVSTGELFF. This sequence joins TRBV2 and TRBJ2-2; possible D gene TRBD1, 5 bases. The CDR3 loop spans 15 amino acids. Trimming took off 6 bases at V and 5 bases at J, with 16 bases between the two ends. Germline CDR1 is SNHLY and CDR2 is FYNNEI.

This rearrangement joins TRBV15 to TRBJ2-1; 11 positions agree with TRBD2. The CDR3 has 17 residues. The trim removed 8 bases at V and 1 base at J, leaving 10 bases unmatched. Germline CDR1 reads LNHNV; CDR2 reads YYDKDF (reference sequence). CDR3 nucleotides: TGTGCCACCGCGAAAACCGGGACTAGCGGTTCCTACAATGAGCAGTTCTTC. It encodes CATAKTGTSGSYNEQFF.

The chain combines TRBV11-3 with TRBJ1-2, with 9 bases identical to TRBD1. J gave up 7 bases and V 3 bases, and 6 bases lay outside the gene matches. The CDR3 extends over 14 amino acids. In germline, CDR1 is SGHNT, CDR2 YENEEA. The CDR3 DNA follows: TGTGCCAGCAGCTTCGGACAGGGGATGGCTGGCTACACCTTC. The encoded protein is CASSFGQGMAGYTF.

The chain carries TRBV2 and TRBJ2-5; TRBD1 matches 8 bases. The DNA end favors TRBJ2-7, so the J call may be wrong. The CDR3 runs to 13 residues. Germline CDR1 SNHLY, CDR2 FYNNEI. The CDR3 is CASRTGEVYEQYF. CDR3 bases: TGTGCCAGCAGGACAGGGGAAGTCTACGAGCAGTACTTC.

J is TRBJ1-1 and V is TRBV6-4; the match to TRBD1 covers 10 bases. This CDR3 spans 15 amino acids. Trimming at V came to 2 bases and at J to 6 bases, leaving 6 bases not matched to a gene. From germline, CDR1 is MRHNA and CDR2 SNTAGT. CDR3 DNA: TGTGCCAGCAGTGACACCGGACAGGGGGGGGCTGAAGCTTTCTTT. Its protein product is CASSDTGQGGAEAFF.

The J gene is TRBJ2-7, the V gene TRBV18; no clear D gene. The CDR3 contains 12 residues. Trimming pared 3 bases from V and 0 bases from J, leaving 3 bases between. Germline lookup yields CDR1 KGHSH and CDR2 LQKENI. CDR3 DNA sequence: TGTGCCAGCTCACCCAGCTCCTACGAGCAGTACTTC. Its protein is CASSPSSYEQYF. The complete variable domain, with remaining parts taken from reference TRBV18 and TRBJ2-7, reads NAGVMQNPRHLVRRRGQEARLRCSPMKGHSHVYWYRQLPEEGLKFMVYLQKENIIDESGMPKERFSAEFPKEGPSILRIQQVVRGDSAAYFCASSPSSYEQYFGPGTRLTVT.

V gene TRBV30 combines with J gene TRBJ1-5; TRBD1 is a possible D gene (5 bases). The CDR3 contains 16 residues. V lost 3 bases to trimming and J lost 9 bases, with 24 bases between them. Per the germline V gene, CDR1 is GTSNPN and CDR2 is SVGIG (reference sequence). CDR3 DNA sequence: TGTGCCTGGAGCCCTTCGACCGTGACAGCAACCAGGCCCCAGCATTTT. It is translated as CAWSPSTVTATRPQHF.